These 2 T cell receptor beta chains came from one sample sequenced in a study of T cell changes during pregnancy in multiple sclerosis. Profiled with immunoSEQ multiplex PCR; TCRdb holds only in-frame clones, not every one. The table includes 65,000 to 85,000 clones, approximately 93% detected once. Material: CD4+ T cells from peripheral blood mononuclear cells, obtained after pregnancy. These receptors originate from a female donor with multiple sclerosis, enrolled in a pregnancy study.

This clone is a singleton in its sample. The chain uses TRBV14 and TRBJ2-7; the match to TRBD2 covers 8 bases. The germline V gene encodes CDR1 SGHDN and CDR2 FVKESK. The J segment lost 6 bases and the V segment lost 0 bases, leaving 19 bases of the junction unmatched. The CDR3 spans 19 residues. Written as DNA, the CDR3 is TGTGCCAGCAGCCAAGATTGGTCCAGCGGGAGTAGCCGGCCCCTCGAGCAGTACTTC. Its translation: CASSQDWSSGSSRPLEQYF. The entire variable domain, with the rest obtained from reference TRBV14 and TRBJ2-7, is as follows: EAGVTQFPSHSVIEKGQTVTLRCDPISGHDNLYWYRRVMGKEIKFLLHFVKESKQDESGMPNNRFLAERTGGTYSTLKVQPAELEDSGVYFCASSQDWSSGSSRPLEQYFGPGTRLTVT.

CDR3 sequence reads: CASSRRGAPMNTEAFF. CDR3 DNA sequence: TGCGCCAGCAGCCGCAGGGGAGCGCCCATGAACACTGAAGCTTTCTTT. The chain links TRBV4-1 to TRBJ1-1, with D possibly being TRBD1 (6 bases). Germline CDR1 is MGHRA and CDR2 is YSYEKL. CDR3 size: 16 residues. The germline V and J ends were trimmed by 4 bases and 0 bases, with 15 bases remaining between them.